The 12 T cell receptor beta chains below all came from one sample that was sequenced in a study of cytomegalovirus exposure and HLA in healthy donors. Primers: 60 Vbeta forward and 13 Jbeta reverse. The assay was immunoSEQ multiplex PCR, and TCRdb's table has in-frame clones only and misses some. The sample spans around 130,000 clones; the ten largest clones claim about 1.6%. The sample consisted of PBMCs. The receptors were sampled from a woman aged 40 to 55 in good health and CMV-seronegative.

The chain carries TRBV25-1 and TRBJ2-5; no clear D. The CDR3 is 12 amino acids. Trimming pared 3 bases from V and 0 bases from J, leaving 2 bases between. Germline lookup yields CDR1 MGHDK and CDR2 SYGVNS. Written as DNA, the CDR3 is TGTGCCAGCAGTGACAACCAAGAGACCCAGTACTTC. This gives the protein CASSDNQETQYF.

The CDR3 reads CASSWGGARSNIQYF. CDR3 sequence (DNA): TGTGCCAGTTCGTGGGGGGGGGCGCGGAGTAACATTCAGTACTTC. V is TRBV19 and J is TRBJ2-4; D possibly corresponds to TRBD2 (7 bases). Looked up from germline, CDR1 is LNHDA and CDR2 is SQIVND (reference sequence). The CDR3 length is 15 residues. Trimming cost V 8 bases and J 7 bases, with 21 bases left between them.

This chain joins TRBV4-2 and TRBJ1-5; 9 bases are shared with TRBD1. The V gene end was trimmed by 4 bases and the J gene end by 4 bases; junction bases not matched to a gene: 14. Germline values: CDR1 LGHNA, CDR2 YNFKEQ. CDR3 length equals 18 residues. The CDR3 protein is CASSLYISTGTGNQPQHF. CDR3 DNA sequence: TGTGCCAGCAGCCTATACATTTCCACCGGGACAGGGAATCAGCCCCAGCATTTT.

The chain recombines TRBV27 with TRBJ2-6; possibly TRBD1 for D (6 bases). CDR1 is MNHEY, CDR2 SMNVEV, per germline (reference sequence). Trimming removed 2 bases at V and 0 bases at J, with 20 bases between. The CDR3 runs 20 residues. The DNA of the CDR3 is TGTGCCAGCAGTTTACTCCGGACAGTTGAGGGTTTCTCTGGGGCCAACGTCCTGACTTTC. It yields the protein CASSLLRTVEGFSGANVLTF.

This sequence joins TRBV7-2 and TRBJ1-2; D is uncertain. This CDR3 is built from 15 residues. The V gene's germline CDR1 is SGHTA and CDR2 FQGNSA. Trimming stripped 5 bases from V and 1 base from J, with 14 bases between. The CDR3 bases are TGTGCCAGCAGCCCTTCGAGAAGAATTAACTATGGCTACACCTTC. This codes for CASSPSRRINYGYTF. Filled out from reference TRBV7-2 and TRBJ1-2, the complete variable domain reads GAGVSQSPSNKVTEKGKDVELRCDPISGHTALYWYRQSLGQGLEFLIYFQGNSAPDKSGLPSDRFSAERTGGSVSTLTIQRTQQEDSAVYLCASSPSRRINYGYTFGSGTRLTVV.

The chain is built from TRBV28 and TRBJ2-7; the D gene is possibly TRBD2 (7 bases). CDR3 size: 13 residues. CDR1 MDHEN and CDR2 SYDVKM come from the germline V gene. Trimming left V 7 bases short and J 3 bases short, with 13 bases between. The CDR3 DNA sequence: TGTGCCAGCACGAGGGGGGGGCACTACGAGCAGTACTTC. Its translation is CASTRGGHYEQYF.

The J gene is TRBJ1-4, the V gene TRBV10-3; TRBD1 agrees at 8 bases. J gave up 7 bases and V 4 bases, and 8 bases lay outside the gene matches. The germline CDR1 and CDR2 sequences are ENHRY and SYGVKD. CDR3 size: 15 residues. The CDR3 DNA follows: TGTGCCATCAGTGGTCAGGGGGCGCGGACTGAAAAACTGTTTTTT. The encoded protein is CAISGQGARTEKLFF.

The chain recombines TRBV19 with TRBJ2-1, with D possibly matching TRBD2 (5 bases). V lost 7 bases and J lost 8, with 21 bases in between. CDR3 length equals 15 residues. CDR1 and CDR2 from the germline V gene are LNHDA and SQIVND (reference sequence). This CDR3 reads CASNRAGSMVDEQFF. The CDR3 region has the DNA TGTGCCAGTAATCGGGCTGGGAGTATGGTGGATGAGCAGTTCTTC.

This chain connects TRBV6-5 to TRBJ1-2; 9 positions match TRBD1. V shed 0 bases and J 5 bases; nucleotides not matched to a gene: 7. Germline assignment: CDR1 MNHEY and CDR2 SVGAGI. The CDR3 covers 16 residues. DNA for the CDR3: TGTGCCAGCAGTTACTCACTACAGGGGGCTAGGTATGGCTACACCTTC. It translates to CASSYSLQGARYGYTF.

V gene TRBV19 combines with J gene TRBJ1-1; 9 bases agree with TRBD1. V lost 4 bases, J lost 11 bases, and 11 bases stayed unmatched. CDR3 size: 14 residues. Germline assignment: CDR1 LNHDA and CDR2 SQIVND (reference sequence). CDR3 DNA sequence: TGTGCCAGTAGTAGCACCGGGACAGGGAGTTTTGCTTTCTTT. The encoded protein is CASSSTGTGSFAFF.

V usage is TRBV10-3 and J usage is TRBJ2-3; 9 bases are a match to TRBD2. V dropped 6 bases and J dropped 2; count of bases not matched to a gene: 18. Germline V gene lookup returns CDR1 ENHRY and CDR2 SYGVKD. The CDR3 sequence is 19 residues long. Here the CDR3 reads CAIRGLAGGDPNPTDTQYF. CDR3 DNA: TGTGCCATCAGGGGTTTGGCGGGGGGGGACCCCAACCCCACAGATACGCAGTATTTT.

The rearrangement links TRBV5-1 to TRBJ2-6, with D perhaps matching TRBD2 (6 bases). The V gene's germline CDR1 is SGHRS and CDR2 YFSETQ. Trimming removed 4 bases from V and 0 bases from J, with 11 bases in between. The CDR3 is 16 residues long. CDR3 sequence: CASSTIGGSGANVLTF. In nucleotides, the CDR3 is TGCGCCAGCAGCACCATCGGGGGCTCTGGGGCCAACGTCCTGACTTTC.